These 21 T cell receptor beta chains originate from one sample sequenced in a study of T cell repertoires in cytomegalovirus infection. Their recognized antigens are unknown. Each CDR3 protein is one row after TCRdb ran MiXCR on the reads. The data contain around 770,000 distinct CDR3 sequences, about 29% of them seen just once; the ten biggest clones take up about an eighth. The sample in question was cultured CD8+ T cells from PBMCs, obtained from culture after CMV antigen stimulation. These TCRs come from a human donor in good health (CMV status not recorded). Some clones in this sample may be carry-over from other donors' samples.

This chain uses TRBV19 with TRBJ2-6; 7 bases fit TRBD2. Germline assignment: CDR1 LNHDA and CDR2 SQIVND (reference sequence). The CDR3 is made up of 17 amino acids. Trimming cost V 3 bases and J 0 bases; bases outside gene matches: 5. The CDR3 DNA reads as TGTGCCAGTAGTATGGGAGGGGACCCCTCTGGGGCCAACGTCCTGACTTTC. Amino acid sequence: CASSMGGDPSGANVLTF.

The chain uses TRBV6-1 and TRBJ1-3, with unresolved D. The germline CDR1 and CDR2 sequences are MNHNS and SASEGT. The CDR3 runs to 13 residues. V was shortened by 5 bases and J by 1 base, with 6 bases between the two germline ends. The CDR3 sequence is CASSYQSGNTIYF. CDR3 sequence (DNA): TGTGCCAGCAGTTACCAATCTGGAAACACCATATATTTT.

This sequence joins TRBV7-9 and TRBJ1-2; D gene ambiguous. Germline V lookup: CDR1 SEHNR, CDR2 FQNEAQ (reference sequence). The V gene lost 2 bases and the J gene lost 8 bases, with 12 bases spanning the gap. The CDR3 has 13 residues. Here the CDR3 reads CASSLLSEAGYTF. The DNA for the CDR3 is TGTGCCAGCAGCTTATTGTCCGAGGCAGGCTACACCTTC.

The CDR3 protein is CASWSGGPDGYTF. For the CDR3, the DNA is TGTGCCAGCTGGTCTGGGGGCCCCGATGGCTACACCTTC. The genes are TRBV5-4 and TRBJ1-2; the D gene is possibly TRBD1 (6 bases). This CDR3 comprises 13 residues. V was pared by 7 bases and J by 6 bases, with 16 bases between. The germline V gene encodes CDR1 SGHNT and CDR2 YYREEE (reference sequence). Together with reference TRBV5-4 and TRBJ1-2, the CDR3 gives the full variable domain: ETGVTQSPTHLIKTRGQQVTLRCSSQSGHNTVSWYQQALGQGPQFIFQYYREEENGRGNFPPRFSGLQFPNYSSELNVNALELDDSALYLCASWSGGPDGYTFGSGTRLTVV.

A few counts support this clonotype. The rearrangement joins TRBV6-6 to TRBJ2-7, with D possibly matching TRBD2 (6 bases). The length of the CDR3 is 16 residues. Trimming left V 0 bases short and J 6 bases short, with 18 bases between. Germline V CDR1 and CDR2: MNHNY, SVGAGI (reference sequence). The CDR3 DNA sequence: TGTGCCAGCAGTTACTCGATAGGCCGTGGGGGGTCCGAGCAGTACTTC. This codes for CASSYSIGRGGSEQYF.

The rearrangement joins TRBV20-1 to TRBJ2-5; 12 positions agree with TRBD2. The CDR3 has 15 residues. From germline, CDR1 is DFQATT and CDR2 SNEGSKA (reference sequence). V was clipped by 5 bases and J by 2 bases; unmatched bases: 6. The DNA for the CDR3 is TGCAGTGCTCCGGACCTAGCGGGGGGGCAAGAGACCCAGTACTTC. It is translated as CSAPDLAGGQETQYF.

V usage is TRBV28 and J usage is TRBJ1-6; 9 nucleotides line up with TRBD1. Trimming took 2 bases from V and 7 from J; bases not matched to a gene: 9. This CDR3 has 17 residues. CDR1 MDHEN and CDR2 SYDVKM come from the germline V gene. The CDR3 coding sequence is TGTGCCAGCAGTTTAGGGCGGGGACAGGGCTGGAATTCACCCCTCCACTTT. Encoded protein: CASSLGRGQGWNSPLHF. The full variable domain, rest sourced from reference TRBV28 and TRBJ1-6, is DVKVTQSSRYLVKRTGEKVFLECVQDMDHENMFWYRQDPGLGLRLIYFSYDVKMKEKGDIPEGYSVSREKKERFSLILESASTNQTSMYLCASSLGRGQGWNSPLHFGNGTRLTVT.

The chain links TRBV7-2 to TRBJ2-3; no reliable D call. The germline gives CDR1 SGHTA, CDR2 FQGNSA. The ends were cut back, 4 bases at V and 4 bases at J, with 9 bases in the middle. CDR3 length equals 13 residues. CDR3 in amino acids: CASSSWVSDTQYF. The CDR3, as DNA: TGTGCCAGCAGCTCCTGGGTCTCAGATACGCAGTATTTT. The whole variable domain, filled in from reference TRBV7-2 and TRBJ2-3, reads GAGVSQSPSNKVTEKGKDVELRCDPISGHTALYWYRQSLGQGLEFLIYFQGNSAPDKSGLPSDRFSAERTGGSVSTLTIQRTQQEDSAVYLCASSSWVSDTQYFGPGTRLTVL.

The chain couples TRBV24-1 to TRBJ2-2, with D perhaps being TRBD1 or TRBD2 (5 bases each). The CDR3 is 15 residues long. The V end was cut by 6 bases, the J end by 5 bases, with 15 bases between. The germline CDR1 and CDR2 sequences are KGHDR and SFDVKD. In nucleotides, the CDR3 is TGTGCCACCAGTTCGAACAGGAGAGGGACCGGGGAGCTGTTTTTT. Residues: CATSSNRRGTGELFF.

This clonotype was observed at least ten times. This CDR3 reads CASSYFGPPDTQYF. CDR3 sequence (DNA): TGTGCCAGCAGTTACTTTGGACCCCCAGATACGCAGTATTTT. The rearrangement links TRBV6-2 or TRBV6-3 to TRBJ2-3; D unresolved. With 1 base removed from V and 4 bases from J, the gap between germline ends came to 9 bases. CDR3 length: 14 residues. Germline V lookup: CDR1 MNHEY, CDR2 SVGEGT.

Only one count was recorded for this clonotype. The chain's CDR3 is CATSREHISTDTQYF. In DNA, the CDR3 is TGTGCCACCAGCAGAGAACATATTAGCACAGATACGCAGTATTTT. This chain links TRBV15 with TRBJ2-3; no firm D call. Germline CDR1 and CDR2: LNHNV and YYDKDF (reference sequence). The V end was cut by 0 bases, the J end by 0 bases, with 7 bases between. CDR3 length equals 15 residues.

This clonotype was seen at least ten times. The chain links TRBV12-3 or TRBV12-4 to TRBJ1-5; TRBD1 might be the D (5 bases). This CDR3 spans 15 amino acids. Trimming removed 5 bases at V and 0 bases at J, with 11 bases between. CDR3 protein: CASSTGTDSNQPQHF. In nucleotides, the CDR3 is TGTGCCAGCAGTACCGGGACCGATAGCAATCAGCCCCAGCATTTT.

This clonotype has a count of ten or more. As DNA, the CDR3 is TGTGCCAGCAGCTTAATGGGCTTGTACAATGAGCAGTTCTTC. Residues: CASSLMGLYNEQFF. This sequence joins TRBV7-2 and TRBJ2-1; D is undetermined. CDR1 SGHTA and CDR2 FQGNSA come from the germline V gene. The CDR3 loop spans 14 amino acids. V gave up 2 bases and J gave up 4 bases, with 9 bases separating them. Full variable domain (remainder filled in from reference TRBV7-2 and TRBJ2-1): GAGVSQSPSNKVTEKGKDVELRCDPISGHTALYWYRQSLGQGLEFLIYFQGNSAPDKSGLPSDRFSAERTGGSVSTLTIQRTQQEDSAVYLCASSLMGLYNEQFFGPGTRLTVL.

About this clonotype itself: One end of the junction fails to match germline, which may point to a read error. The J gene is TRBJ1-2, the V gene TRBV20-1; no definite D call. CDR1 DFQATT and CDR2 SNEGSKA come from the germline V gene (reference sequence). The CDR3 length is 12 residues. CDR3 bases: TGCAGTGCGAGAGGTCGGTCTTATGGCTACACCTTC. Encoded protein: CSARGRSYGYTF.

CDR3 sequence reads: CSVERRRSGGELFF. The CDR3 region has the DNA TGCAGCGTCGAGAGAAGACGGTCCGGCGGGGAGCTGTTTTTT. This rearrangement joins TRBV29-1 to TRBJ2-2; no clear D gene. V was clipped by 6 bases and J by 7 bases, with 18 bases between them. The CDR3 is 14 residues long. CDR1 and CDR2 (germline): SQVTM, ANQGSEA.

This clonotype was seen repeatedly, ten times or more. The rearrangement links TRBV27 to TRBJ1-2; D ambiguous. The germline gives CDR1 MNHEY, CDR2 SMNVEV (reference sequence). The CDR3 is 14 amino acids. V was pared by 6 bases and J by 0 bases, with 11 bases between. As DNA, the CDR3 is TGTGCCAGCAGCTTAGGCGGGTCTAACTATGGCTACACCTTC. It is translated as CASSLGGSNYGYTF.

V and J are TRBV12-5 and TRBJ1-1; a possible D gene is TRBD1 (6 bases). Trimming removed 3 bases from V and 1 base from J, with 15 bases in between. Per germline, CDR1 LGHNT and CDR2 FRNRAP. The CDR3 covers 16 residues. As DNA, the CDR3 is TGTGCTAGTGGTTTTGGGGCGGGGGGGGCGAACACTGAAGCTTTCTTT. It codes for CASGFGAGGANTEAFF.

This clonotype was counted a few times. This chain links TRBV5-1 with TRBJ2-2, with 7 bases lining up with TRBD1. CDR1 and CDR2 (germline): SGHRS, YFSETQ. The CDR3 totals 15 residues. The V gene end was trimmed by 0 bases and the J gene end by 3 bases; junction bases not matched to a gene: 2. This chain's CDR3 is CASSLAGTDTGELFF. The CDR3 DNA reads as TGCGCCAGCAGCTTGGCCGGGACAGACACCGGGGAGCTGTTTTTT.

The CDR3 coding sequence is TGTGCCAGCAGCCCGTTATGGAGGGGTTTGAACACTGAAGCTTTCTTT. It translates to CASSPLWRGLNTEAFF. V gene TRBV28 combines with J gene TRBJ1-1, with a possible D match to TRBD1 (5 bases). Germline V lookup: CDR1 MDHEN, CDR2 SYDVKM. V shed 6 bases and J shed 0 bases, with 17 bases lying between them. The CDR3 has 16 amino acids.

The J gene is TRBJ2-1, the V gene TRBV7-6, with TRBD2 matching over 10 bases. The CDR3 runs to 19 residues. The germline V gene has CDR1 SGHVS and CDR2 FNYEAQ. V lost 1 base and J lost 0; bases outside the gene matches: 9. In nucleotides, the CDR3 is TGTGCCAGCAGCTTAGTTCCTAGCGGGGGTCTAAGCTCCTACAATGAGCAGTTCTTC. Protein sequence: CASSLVPSGGLSSYNEQFF.

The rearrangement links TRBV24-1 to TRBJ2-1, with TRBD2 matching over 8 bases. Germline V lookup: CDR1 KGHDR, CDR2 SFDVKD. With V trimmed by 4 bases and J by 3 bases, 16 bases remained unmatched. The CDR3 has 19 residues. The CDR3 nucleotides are TGTGCCACCAGTGACCCACACAACGGACTAGCCAGAAGCTACAATGAGCAGTTCTTC. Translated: CATSDPHNGLARSYNEQFF.